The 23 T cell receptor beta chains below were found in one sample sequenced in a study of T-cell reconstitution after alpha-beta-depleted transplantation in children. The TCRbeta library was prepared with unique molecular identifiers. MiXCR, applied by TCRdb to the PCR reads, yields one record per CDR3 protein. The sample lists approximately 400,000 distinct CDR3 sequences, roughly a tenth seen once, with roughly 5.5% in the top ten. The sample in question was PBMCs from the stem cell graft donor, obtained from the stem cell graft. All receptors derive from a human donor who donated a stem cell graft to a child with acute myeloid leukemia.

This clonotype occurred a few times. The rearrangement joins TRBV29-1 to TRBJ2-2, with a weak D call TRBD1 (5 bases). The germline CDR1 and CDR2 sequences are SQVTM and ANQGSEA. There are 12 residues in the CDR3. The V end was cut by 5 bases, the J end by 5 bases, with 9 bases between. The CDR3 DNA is TGCAGCGTTAGGGGCCGGACCGGGGAGCTGTTTTTT. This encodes CSVRGRTGELFF.

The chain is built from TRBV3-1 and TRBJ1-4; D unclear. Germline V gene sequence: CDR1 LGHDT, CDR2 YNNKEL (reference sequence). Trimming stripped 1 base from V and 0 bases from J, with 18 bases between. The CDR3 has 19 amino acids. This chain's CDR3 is CASSQAHRTISATNEKLFF. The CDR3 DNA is TGTGCCAGCAGCCAAGCACACCGGACCATCAGCGCAACTAATGAAAAACTGTTTTTT.

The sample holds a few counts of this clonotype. CDR3 bases: TGTGCCAGCAGCTTGGAAAGGAGGGACAGATCACGGGGACCCCTCCACTTT. It translates to CASSLERRDRSRGPLHF. This chain connects TRBV5-5 to TRBJ1-6; 7 nucleotides agree with TRBD1. CDR1 and CDR2 (germline): SGHKS, YYEKEE (reference sequence). The CDR3 covers 17 residues. The V segment lost 0 bases and the J segment 12 bases; nucleotides outside the gene matches: 15.

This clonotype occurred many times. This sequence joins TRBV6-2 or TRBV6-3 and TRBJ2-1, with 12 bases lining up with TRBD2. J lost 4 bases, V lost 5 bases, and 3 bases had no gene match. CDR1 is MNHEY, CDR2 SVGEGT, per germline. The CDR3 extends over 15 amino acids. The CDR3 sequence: CASSGLAGMYNEQFF. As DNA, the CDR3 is TGTGCCAGCAGTGGACTAGCGGGAATGTACAATGAGCAGTTCTTC.

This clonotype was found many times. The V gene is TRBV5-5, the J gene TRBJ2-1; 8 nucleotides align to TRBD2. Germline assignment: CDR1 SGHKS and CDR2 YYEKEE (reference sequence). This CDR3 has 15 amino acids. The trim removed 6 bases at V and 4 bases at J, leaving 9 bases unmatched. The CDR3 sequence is CASKSLAGFYNEQFF. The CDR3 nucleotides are TGTGCCAGCAAAAGCTTAGCGGGGTTTTACAATGAGCAGTTCTTC.

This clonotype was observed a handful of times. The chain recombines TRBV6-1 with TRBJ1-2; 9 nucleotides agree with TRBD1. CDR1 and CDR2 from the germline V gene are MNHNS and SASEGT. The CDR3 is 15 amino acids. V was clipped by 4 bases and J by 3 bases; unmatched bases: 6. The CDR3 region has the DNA TGTGCCAGCAGTGTTACAGGGGGCGGGGACTATGGCTACACCTTC. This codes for CASSVTGGGDYGYTF.

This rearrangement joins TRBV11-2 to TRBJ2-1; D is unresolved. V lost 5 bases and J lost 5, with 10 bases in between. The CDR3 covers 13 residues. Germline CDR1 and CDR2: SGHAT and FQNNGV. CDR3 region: CASSPMPDNEQFF. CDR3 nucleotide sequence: TGTGCCAGCAGCCCCATGCCGGACAATGAGCAGTTCTTC.

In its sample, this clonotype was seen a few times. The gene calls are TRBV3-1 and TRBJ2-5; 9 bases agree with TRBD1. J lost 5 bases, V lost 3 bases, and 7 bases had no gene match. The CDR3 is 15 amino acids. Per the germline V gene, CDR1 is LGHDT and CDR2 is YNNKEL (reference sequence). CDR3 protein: CASSHGTGREETQYF. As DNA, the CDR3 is TGTGCCAGCAGCCATGGGACAGGGAGGGAGGAGACCCAGTACTTC.

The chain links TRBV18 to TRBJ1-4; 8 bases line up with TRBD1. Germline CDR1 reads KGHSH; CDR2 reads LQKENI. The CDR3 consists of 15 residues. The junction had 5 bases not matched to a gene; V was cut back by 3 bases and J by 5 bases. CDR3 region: CASSPRTGRNEKLFF. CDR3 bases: TGTGCCAGCTCACCCCGGACAGGGAGAAATGAAAAACTGTTTTTT.

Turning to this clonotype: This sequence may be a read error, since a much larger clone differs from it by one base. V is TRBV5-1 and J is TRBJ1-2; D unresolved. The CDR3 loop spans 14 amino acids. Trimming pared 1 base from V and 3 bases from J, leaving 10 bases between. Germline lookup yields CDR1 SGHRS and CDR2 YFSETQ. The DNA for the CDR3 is TGCGCCAGCAGCTTGCGGGTAAATGACTATGGCTACACCTTC. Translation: CASSLRVNDYGYTF.

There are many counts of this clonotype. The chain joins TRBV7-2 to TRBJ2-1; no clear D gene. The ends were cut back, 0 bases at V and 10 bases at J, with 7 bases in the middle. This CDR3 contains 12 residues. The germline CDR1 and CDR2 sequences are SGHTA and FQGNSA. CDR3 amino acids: CASSLAFREQFF. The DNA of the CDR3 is TGTGCCAGCAGCTTAGCGTTCAGGGAGCAGTTCTTC.

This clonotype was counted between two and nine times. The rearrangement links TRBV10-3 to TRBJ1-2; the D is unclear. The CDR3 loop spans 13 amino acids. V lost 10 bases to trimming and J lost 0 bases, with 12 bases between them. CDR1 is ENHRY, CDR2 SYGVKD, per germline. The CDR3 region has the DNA TGTGCCACCCGCGGTGACTCTAACTATGGCTACACCTTC. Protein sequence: CATRGDSNYGYTF.

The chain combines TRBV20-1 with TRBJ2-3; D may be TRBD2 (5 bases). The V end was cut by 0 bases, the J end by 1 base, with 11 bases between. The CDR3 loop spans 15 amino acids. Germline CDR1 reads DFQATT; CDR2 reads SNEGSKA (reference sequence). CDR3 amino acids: CSARDRGPGTDTQYF. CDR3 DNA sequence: TGCAGTGCTAGAGATCGAGGGCCGGGCACAGATACGCAGTATTTT.

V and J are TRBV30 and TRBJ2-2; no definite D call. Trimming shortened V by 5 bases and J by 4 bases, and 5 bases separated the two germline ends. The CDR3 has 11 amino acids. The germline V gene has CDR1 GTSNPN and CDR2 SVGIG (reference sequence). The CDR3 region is CAWAITGELFF. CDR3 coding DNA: TGTGCCTGGGCCATCACCGGGGAGCTGTTTTTT.

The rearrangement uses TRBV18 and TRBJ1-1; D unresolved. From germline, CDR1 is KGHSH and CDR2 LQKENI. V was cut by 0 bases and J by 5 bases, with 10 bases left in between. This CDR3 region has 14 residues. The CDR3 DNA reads TGTGCCAGCTCACCACCAGAGGGTAGAACTGAAGCTTTCTTT. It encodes CASSPPEGRTEAFF.

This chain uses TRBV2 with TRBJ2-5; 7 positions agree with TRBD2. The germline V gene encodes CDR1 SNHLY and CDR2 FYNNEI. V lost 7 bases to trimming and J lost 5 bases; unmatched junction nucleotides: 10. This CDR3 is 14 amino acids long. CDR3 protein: CASKKGGLLETQYF. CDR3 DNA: TGTGCCAGCAAAAAGGGAGGGTTGTTGGAGACCCAGTACTTC.

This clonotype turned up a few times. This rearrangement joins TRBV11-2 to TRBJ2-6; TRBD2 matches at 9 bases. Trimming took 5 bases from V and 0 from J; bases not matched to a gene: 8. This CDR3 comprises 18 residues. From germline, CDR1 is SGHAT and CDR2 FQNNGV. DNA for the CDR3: TGTGCCAGCAGCCCCAGACTAGCGGTTATCTCTGGGGCCAACGTCCTGACTTTC. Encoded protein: CASSPRLAVISGANVLTF. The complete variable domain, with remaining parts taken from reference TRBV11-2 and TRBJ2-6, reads EAGVAQSPRYKIIEKRQSVAFWCNPISGHATLYWYQQILGQGPKLLIQFQNNGVVDDSQLPKDRFSAERLKGVDSTLKIQPAKLEDSAVYLCASSPRLAVISGANVLTFGAGSRLTVL.

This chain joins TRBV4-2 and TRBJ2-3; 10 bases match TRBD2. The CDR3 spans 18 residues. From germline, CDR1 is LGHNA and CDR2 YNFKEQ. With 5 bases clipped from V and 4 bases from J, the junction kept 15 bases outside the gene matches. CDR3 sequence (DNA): TGTGCCAGCAGCAAATATTTAAGCGGGAGGGCTAACTCAGATACGCAGTATTTT. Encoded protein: CASSKYLSGRANSDTQYF.

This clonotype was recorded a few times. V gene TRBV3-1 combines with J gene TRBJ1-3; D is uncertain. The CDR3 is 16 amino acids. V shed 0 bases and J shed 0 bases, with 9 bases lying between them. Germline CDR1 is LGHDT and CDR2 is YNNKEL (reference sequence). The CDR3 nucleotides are TGTGCCAGCAGCCAAGACCAGGCGTACTCTGGAAACACCATATATTTT. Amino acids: CASSQDQAYSGNTIYF.

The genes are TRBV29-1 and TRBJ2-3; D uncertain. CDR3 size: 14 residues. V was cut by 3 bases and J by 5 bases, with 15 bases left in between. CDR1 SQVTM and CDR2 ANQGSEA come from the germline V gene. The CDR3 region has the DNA TGCAGCGTTGAGAGGTTGCTAGTCCGAGATACGCAGTATTTT. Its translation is CSVERLLVRDTQYF.

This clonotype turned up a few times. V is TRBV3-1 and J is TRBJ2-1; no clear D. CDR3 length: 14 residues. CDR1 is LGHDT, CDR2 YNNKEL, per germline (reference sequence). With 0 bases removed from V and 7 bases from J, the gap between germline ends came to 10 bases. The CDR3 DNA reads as TGTGCCAGCAGCCAAGATTCCCCCCGGAATGAGCAGTTCTTC. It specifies CASSQDSPRNEQFF.

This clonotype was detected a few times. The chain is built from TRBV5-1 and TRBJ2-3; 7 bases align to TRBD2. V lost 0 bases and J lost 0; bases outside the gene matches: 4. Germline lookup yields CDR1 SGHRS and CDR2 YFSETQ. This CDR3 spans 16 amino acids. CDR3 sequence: CASSLGLAISTDTQYF. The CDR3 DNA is TGCGCCAGCAGCTTGGGACTAGCAATTAGCACAGATACGCAGTATTTT.

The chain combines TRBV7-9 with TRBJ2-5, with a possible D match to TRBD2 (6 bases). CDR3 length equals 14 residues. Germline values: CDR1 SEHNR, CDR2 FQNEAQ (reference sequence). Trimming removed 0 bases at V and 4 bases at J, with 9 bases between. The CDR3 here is CASSLARGGETQYF. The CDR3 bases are TGTGCCAGCAGCTTAGCTAGGGGAGGAGAGACCCAGTACTTC.